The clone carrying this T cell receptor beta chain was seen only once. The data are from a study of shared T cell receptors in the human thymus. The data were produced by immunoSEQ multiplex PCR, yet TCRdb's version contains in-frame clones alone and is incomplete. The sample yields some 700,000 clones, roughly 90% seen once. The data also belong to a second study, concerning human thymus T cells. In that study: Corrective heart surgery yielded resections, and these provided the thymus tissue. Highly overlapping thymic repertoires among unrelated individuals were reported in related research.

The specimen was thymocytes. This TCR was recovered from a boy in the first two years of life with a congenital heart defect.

The DNA for the CDR3 is TGTGCCAGCAGCGACCCGATAGCGGGAGAACACTACGAGCAGTACTTC. Protein sequence: CASSDPIAGEHYEQYF. This chain joins TRBV7-2 and TRBJ2-7, with 9 bases lining up with TRBD2. With 5 bases clipped from V and 3 bases from J, the junction kept 11 bases outside the gene matches. This CDR3 spans 16 amino acids. Germline V lookup: CDR1 SGHTA, CDR2 FQGNSA.